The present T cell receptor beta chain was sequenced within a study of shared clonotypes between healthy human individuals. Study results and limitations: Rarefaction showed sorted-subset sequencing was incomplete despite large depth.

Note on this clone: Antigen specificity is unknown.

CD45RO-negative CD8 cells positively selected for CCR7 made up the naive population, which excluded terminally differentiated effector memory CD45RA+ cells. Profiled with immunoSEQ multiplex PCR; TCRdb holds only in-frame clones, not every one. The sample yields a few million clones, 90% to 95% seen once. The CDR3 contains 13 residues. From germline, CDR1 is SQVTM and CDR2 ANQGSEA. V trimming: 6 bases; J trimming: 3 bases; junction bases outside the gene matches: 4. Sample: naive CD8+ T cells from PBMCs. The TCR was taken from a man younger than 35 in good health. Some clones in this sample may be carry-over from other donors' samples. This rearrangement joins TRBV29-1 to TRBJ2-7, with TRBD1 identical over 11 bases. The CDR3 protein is CSVRTGGFYEQYF. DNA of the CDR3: TGCAGCGTCAGGACAGGGGGCTTCTACGAGCAGTACTTC.